Each of the 2 T cell receptor beta chains below was sequenced from the same sample in a study of T cell responses to AZD1222 COVID-19 vaccine. Here immunoSEQ multiplex PCR was the method, and the copy in TCRdb shows in-frame clones only, minus some. The data show some 120,000 clones, 70% to 90% seen once. The specimen comprised peripheral blood, sampled on day 0 of MenACWY control vaccination. These receptors originate from an adult in good health.

In the case of this clone: Germline is not matched at one junction end, which may reflect a read error. This CDR3 is also generated by other DNA sequences in the sample. This chain uses TRBV5-4 with TRBJ2-5; weak D call: TRBD2 (5 bases). The length of the CDR3 is 16 residues. The V gene's germline CDR1 is SGHNT and CDR2 YYREEE (reference sequence). The CDR3 nucleotides read TGTGCCAGCAGCTACCTCTTGGGAGCGGCTCAAGAGACTCAGTACTTC. It yields the protein CASSYLLGAAQETQYF.

This rearrangement joins TRBV6-2 or TRBV6-3 to TRBJ2-3, with D uncertain. The CDR3 is made up of 14 amino acids. Trimming took 0 bases from V and 2 from J, leaving 6 bases between them. Looked up from germline, CDR1 is MNHEY and CDR2 is SVGEGT. CDR3 region: CASSYSITTDTQYF. CDR3 DNA: TGTGCCAGCAGTTACTCGATTACCACAGATACGCAGTATTTT.